This TCR beta chain was captured in a study of vaccination effects on CD4 cells after COVID-19 (dated by TCRdb to the early 2020s). Regarding the research as a whole: Across the study, the median time from the second dose to post-vaccine sampling was 72 days (range 14 to 241). In the study, cultures from other donors were sequenced using the Oncomine TCR Beta short-read assay on an Illumina iSeq 100. SARS-CoV-2 spike-specific CD4+ TCR repertoires were compared before and after mRNA vaccination in COVID-19 convalescent patients and in infection-naive vaccine recipients. Altogether, around eleven COVID-19 convalescent patients and a few SARS-CoV-2-naive healthy vaccine recipients made up the full study. Summary of the overall study and its limitations: The study was limited by a small number of convalescent patients, and early post-infection timepoints were lacking. At late post-vaccination timepoints, both infection-induced and vaccine-induced clones showed marked clonal contraction, consistent with waning T cell responses. Among healthy vaccine recipients, nearly all vaccine-induced clones were SARS-CoV-2 mono-reactive, and only 1 of 255 was cross-reactive with common cold coronaviruses.

The method behind the library was the immunoSEQ multiplex PCR assay. DNA from the cultured, isolated CD4+ T cells was subjected to TCR beta CDR3 sequencing. The authors' pipeline ran thus. The analysis removed non-productive TCR sequences, trimmed reads to the CDR3 region, and retained only CDR3s that were 7 or more amino acids long. The MANAFEST web app was used to pick out antigen-specific clonotypes by comparing their expansion in peptide wells with that in reference cultures. For clones to be considered positive, expansion at FDR<0.05 versus reference and all other wells, an odds ratio above 5, and a frequency above 0.1% in two replicate wells were required. Clonotypes significantly expanded in SARS-CoV-2 spike wells and in at least one common cold coronavirus spike condition were defined as cross-reactive. Levenshtein distance calculated with the stringdist R package was used to assess CDR3 similarity, and unrooted trees were constructed with ape in R 3.6.1. TCRdb's version of the immuneACCESS table is confined to in-frame rearrangements and falls short of the full clone set. An unresolved V gene accounts for under half of the shortfall where checked; the remainder is of unknown origin. V, J and clone size were drawn from that table, and D and trimming were deduced from the DNA. Present in this sample are approximately 28,000 clones, over 60% of which were seen just once. The ten biggest clones cover about 6.5% of the sample.

In the ViraFEST assay, PBMC were stimulated with viral peptide pools, and TCR sequencing was then used to find antigen-specific CD4+ T cell clonotypes based on their expansion. After approximately eleven days of culture, CD4+ T cells were isolated with the EasySep CD4+ T cell isolation kit. Each participant got two doses of an mRNA SARS-CoV-2 vaccine, either BNT162b2 or mRNA-1273. None of the healthy vaccine recipients had a prior SARS-CoV-2 infection, which was confirmed by nucleocapsid antibody tests that came back negative both before and after vaccination. Each well held around 1.9 million PBMC cultured in IMDM containing roughly 5.1% human AB serum, roughly 9.6 IU/ml IL-2 and gentamicin, along with about 10 ug/ml peptides. Half of the culture medium was replaced with fresh IL-2-containing medium on days 3 and 7. Each peptide stimulation condition was cultured in triplicate wells unless otherwise noted. PBMC were separated from whole blood using Ficoll-Paque Plus gradient centrifugation and were then either cryopreserved at -140C or used fresh. Overlapping peptide pools spanned the spike proteins of SARS-CoV-2 and the common cold coronaviruses HCoV-NL63, HCoV-OC43 and HCoV-229E. Genomic DNA was extracted from cultured CD4+ T cells with the QIAamp micro DNA kit.

A remark on this clone: Its antigen specificity is not known. No base quality information exists; no much larger clone differs at one position.

The CDR3 spans 12 residues, from the cysteine through the phenylalanine. The entry retains the CDR3 DNA only, 36 bases that are in frame from base 1. The germline ends are 8 bases apart after V is trimmed by 4 bases and J by 5 bases. The germline V gene specifies SGHDN as CDR1 and FVKESK as CDR2. The chain is assembled from TRBV14 and TRBJ1-2, and possibly TRBD1, on 5 matching bases. The sample in question was CD4+ T cells from PBMCs cultured with SARS-CoV-2 spike peptides, obtained after COVID-19 vaccination. The cell subset or site label of this sample denotes: SARS-CoV-2 spike overlapping peptide pool stimulation. This TCR came from a human donor who received a COVID-19 vaccine. Some clones in this sample may be carry-over from other donors' samples. The bases are TGTGCCAGCAGCCGGGACGGATATGGCTACACCTTC. Its translation reads: CASSRDGYGYTF.